This T cell receptor (beta chain) appears in the sequencing data of a study of OX40 agonist ivuxolimab in advanced cancers. Points from the study as a whole: By week 6 at 0.1 to 3.0 mg/kg, blood CD4+ and CD8+ T cells had expanded clonally.

In the case of this clone: The antigen is unknown.

Trimming cost V 4 bases and J 6 bases, with 16 bases left between them. Germline values: CDR1 MNHNY, CDR2 SVGAGI (reference sequence). CDR3 length: 15 amino acids. The repertoire was sequenced with immunoSEQ multiplex PCR; TCRdb's copy has only in-frame clones and lacks some. The top ten hold 3.1% of the sample, which has tens of thousands of clones, 83% seen once. This receptor was identified in an adult with an advanced solid tumor such as melanoma, head and neck, liver or kidney cancer. The chain uses TRBV6-6 and TRBJ2-4, with unresolved D. The sample consisted of CD4+ or CD8+ T cells sorted from blood, taken in a trial of the OX40 agonist ivuxolimab. CDR3 region: CASSWVSRDSNIQYF. Here the CDR3 DNA reads TGTGCCAGCAGTTGGGTATCGAGAGATTCAAACATTCAGTACTTC.